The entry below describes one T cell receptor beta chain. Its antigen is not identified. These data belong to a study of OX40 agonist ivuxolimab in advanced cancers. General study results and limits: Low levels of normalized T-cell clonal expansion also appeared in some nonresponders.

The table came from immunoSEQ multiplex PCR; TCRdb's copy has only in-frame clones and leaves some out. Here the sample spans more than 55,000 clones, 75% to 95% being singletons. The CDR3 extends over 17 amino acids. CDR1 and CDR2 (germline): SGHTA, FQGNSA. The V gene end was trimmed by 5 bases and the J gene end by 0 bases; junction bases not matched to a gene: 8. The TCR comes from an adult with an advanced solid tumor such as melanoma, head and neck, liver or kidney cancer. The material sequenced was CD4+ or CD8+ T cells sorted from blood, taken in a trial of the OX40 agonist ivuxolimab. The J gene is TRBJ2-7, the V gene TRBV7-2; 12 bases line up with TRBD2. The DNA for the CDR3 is TGTGCCAGCAGCCCCCGGACTAGCGGGGTAAGCTCCTACGAGCAGTACTTC. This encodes CASSPRTSGVSSYEQYF.